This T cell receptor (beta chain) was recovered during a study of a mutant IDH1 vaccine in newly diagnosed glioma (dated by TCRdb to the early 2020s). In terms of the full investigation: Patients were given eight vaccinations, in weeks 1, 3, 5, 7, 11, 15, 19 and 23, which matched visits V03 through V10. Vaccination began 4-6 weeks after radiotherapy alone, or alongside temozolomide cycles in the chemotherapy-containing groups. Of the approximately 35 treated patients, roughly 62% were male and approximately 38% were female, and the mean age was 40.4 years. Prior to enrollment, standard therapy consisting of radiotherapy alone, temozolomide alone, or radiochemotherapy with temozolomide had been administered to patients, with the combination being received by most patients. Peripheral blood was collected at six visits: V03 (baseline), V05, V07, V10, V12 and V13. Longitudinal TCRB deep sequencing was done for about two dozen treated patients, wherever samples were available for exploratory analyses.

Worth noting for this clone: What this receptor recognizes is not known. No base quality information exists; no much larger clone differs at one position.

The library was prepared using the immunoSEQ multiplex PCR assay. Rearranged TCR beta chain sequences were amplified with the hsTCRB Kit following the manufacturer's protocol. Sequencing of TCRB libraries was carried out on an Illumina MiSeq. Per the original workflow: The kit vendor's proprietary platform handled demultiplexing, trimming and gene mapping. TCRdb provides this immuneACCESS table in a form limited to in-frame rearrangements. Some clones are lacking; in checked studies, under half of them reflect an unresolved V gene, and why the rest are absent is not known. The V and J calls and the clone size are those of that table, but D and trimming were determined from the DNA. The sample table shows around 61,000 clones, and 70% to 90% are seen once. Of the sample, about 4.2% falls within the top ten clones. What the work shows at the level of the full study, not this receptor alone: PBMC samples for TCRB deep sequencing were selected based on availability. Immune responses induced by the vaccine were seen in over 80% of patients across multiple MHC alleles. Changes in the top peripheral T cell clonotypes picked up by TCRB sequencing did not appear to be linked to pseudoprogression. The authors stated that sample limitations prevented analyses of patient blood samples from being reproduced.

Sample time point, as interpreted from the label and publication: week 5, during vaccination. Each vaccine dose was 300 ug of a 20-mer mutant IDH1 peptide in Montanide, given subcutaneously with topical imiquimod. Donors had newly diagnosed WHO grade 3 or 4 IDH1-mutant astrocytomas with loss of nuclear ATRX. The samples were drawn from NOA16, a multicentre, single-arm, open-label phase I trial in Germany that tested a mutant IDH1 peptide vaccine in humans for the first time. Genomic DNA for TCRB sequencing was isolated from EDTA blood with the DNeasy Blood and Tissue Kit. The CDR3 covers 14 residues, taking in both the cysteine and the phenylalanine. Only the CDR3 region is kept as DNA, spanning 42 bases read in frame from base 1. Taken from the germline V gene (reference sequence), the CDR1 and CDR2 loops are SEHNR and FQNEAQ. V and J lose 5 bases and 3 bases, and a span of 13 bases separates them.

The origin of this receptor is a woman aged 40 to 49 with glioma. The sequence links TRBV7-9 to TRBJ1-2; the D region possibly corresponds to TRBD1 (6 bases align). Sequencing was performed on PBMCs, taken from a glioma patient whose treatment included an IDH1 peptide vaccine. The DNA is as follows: TGTGCCAGCAGCCCGGATGGGGGGCACTATGGCTACACCTTC. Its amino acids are CASSPDGGHYGYTF.